This section outlines one T cell receptor beta chain sequence together with its context. The antigen remains unidentified. Germline CDR1 SGHNT, CDR2 YENEEA. V was clipped by 4 bases and J by 5 bases, with 11 bases between them. CDR3 length: 14 amino acids. Profiling relied on immunoSEQ multiplex PCR, and the TCRdb table lists in-frame clones only, not all of them. The sample consists of 25,000 to 35,000 clones, 72% of them appearing once. After expansion with viral peptide pools in the ViraFEST assay, antigen-specific CD4+ T cells were sequenced. Researchers isolated CD4+ T cells once approximately 10 days of culture had elapsed. Nucleocapsid antibodies were negative in the vaccine recipients, who had never had SARS-CoV-2 infection. After about 2 million PBMC were placed in each well, they were cultured with approximately 10 IU/ml IL-2 and roughly 10 ug/ml peptides. Cultures had half their medium replaced with IL-2 medium on days 3 and 7.

The entry originates in a study of vaccination effects on CD4 cells after COVID-19. Study-wide points: In the late period after vaccination, infection- and vaccine-induced clones contracted markedly. Sampling in the study covered few convalescent patients and included no early post-infection timepoints.

This sequence joins TRBV11-3 and TRBJ1-4, with D possibly matching TRBD1 (6 bases). This clonotype was sampled from a human donor who received a COVID-19 vaccine. The sequencing here drew on CD4+ T cells from PBMCs cultured with SARS-CoV-2 spike peptides, taken before COVID-19 vaccination. CDR3 amino acids: CASSSGHQNEKLFF. CDR3 nucleotide sequence: TGTGCCAGCAGCTCGGGACATCAGAATGAAAAACTGTTTTTT.